These T cell receptor beta chains were read from a single sample in a study of Ad26.COV2.S vaccination and SARS-CoV-2 variants. Profiled with immunoSEQ multiplex PCR; TCRdb holds only in-frame clones, not every one. The sample holds over 400,000 clones, approximately 90% seen once. The specimen was peripheral blood, collected in a trial of Ad26.COV2.S vaccine versus placebo. These TCRs come from a person between 18 and 65 years old who received the Ad26.COV2.S COVID-19 vaccine or a placebo. Both conserved end residues are part of each CDR3. The D gene is left open where the match is weak. Rows may omit the clone size; those that give it use once, few, many or a size class.

v_gene	abundance	j_gene	d_gene	CDR3nt	CDR3aa
TRBV28	-	TRBJ2-1	TRBD1	TGTGCCAGCACCCACAGGGGGCTAGTTTTTTGGAATGAGCAGTTCTTC	CASTHRGLVFWNEQFF
TRBV12-5	-	TRBJ1-1	-	TGTGCTAACCGACAGACGAACACTGAAGCTTTCTTT	CANRQTNTEAFF
TRBV5-4	-	TRBJ1-1	-	TGTGCCAGCAGCTTGGCAGACTACACTGAAGCTTTCTTT	CASSLADYTEAFF
TRBV3-1/TRBV3-2	-	TRBJ1-1	-	TGTGCCAGCAGCCCGAGGGGGGGTCGGGGAGCTAACACTGAAGCTTTCTTT	CASSPRGGRGANTEAFF
TRBV4-3	-	TRBJ1-3	-	TGCGCCAGCAGCCAAAAGGGTCTCGGAAACACCATATATTTT	CASSQKGLGNTIYF
TRBV3-1/TRBV3-2	-	TRBJ2-1	-	TGTGCCAGCAGCCAAGTAAACAATGAGCAGTTCTTC	CASSQVNNEQFF
TRBV7-6	once	TRBJ1-5	-	TGTGCCAGCAGCTTAGCGCCGGGGGGGGCCATTATATCTAATAGCAATCAGCCCCAGCATTTT	CASSLAPGGAIISNSNQPQHF
TRBV19	-	TRBJ1-2	TRBD1	TGTGCCAGTAGCGGACAGGAGCCTCCCTACGGCTACACCTTC	CASSGQEPPYGYTF
TRBV6-5	-	TRBJ1-2	-	TGTGCCAGCAGTTACTCGGGTGGGGGCTATGGCTACACCTTC	CASSYSGGGYGYTF
TRBV6-2/TRBV6-3	-	TRBJ2-7	-	TGTGCCAGCAGTTACTCGCGGGGGCCCTCCTACGAGCAGTACTTC	CASSYSRGPSYEQYF
TRBV5-6	-	TRBJ2-7	-	TGTGCCAGCAGCTTTTATGTATCTCCCTACGAGCAGTACTTC	CASSFYVSPYEQYF
TRBV28	-	TRBJ2-1	TRBD2	TGTGCCAGCAGTCCAGCGGGGGGATCCAATGAGCAGTTCTTC	CASSPAGGSNEQFF
TRBV7-6	-	TRBJ1-5	TRBD1	TGTGCCAGCAGCCGGGGACAGTACAATCAGCCCCAGCATTTT	CASSRGQYNQPQHF
TRBV5-1	-	TRBJ2-7	-	TGCGCCAGCAGCTTGGACCCGAACAGGGTGGACTACGAGCAGTACTTC	CASSLDPNRVDYEQYF
TRBV6-5	-	TRBJ2-7	-	TGTGCCAGGCTGGGGGCGCACATCTACGAGCAGTACTTC	CARLGAHIYEQYF
TRBV15	-	TRBJ2-1	-	TGTGCCACCAGCAGAGATAGGGGCTCGAACAATGAGCAGTTCTTC	CATSRDRGSNNEQFF
TRBV6-5	-	TRBJ2-2	-	TGTGCCAGCAGTTACCCTAGCGCCCCCGGGGAGCTGTTTTTT	CASSYPSAPGELFF
TRBV5-1	-	TRBJ2-5	TRBD2	TGCGCCAGCAGCTTGGCACGGGGGGGCCGGGAGACCCAGTACTTC	CASSLARGGRETQYF
TRBV4-1	-	TRBJ2-7	TRBD1	TGCGCCAGCAGCCAAGATCCAAGGACAGGAGAGCAGTACTTC	CASSQDPRTGEQYF
TRBV11-2	-	TRBJ2-1	-	TGTGCCAGCAGCTTATGGCCAGCAGAAAGGGATGAGCAGTTCTTC	CASSLWPAERDEQFF
TRBV28	-	TRBJ2-7	-	TGTGCCAGCAGTTTGCCTTATAGCTCCTACGAGCAGTACTTC	CASSLPYSSYEQYF
TRBV5-1	once	TRBJ1-2	-	TGCGCCAGCAGCTTGCGGTTGGGCAGGGCTGAAGCTAACTATGGCTACACCTTC	CASSLRLGRAEANYGYTF
TRBV7-2	-	TRBJ2-3	-	TGTGCCAGCAGCTTAGAGGGGCAGGTTGATACGCAGTATTTT	CASSLEGQVDTQYF
TRBV24-1	-	TRBJ1-5	TRBD1	TGTGCCACCAGTGATCCAGGGACAGGAGGGGGAAATCAGCCCCAGCATTTT	CATSDPGTGGGNQPQHF
TRBV27	-	TRBJ2-2	-	TGTGCCAGCAGTATGGGGGCCACCGGGGAGCTGTTTTTT	CASSMGATGELFF
TRBV6-6	-	TRBJ2-7	TRBD1	TGTGCCAGCAGCTTGACAGGGAAATCCTACGAGCAGTACTTC	CASSLTGKSYEQYF
TRBV4-3	-	TRBJ2-3	-	TGCGCCAGCAGCCAGATGACCGGGGACACAGATACGCAGTATTTT	CASSQMTGDTDTQYF
TRBV12-3/TRBV12-4	-	TRBJ2-1	-	TGTGCCAGCAGTCGAGCTGGGAATGAGCAGTTCTTC	CASSRAGNEQFF
TRBV19	-	TRBJ2-5	-	TGTGCCAGTAGTATAGGAGACAGTTCGTGGGAGACCCAGTACTTC	CASSIGDSSWETQYF
TRBV2	-	TRBJ2-1	-	TGTGCCAGCACCGACTCCGAAAAGTACAATGAGCAGTTCTTC	CASTDSEKYNEQFF
TRBV27	-	TRBJ1-4	-	TGTGCCAGCAGCTTAAAGAGCCAGGGGTTAACTAATGAAAAACTGTTTTTT	CASSLKSQGLTNEKLFF
TRBV28	-	TRBJ1-6	-	TGTGCCAGTTCTTCGACAGGTATTCTCCACTTT	CASSSTGILHF
TRBV5-1	-	TRBJ2-7	-	TGCGCCAGCAGCTGGAATTTCGGGACCAGCTCCTACGAGCAGTACTTC	CASSWNFGTSSYEQYF
TRBV27	-	TRBJ2-4	TRBD2	TGTGCCAGCAGTTCCCCGGGAGGAGGGAACATTCAGTACTTC	CASSSPGGGNIQYF
TRBV7-9	-	TRBJ2-1	TRBD2	TGTGCCAGCAGCTTGGGGACTAGCGGGGGGTCTCTCAATGAGCAGTTCTTC	CASSLGTSGGSLNEQFF
TRBV2	-	TRBJ2-3	-	TGTGCCAGCAGCCTGGCGGGGAGCACAGATACGCAGTATTTT	CASSLAGSTDTQYF
TRBV29-1	-	TRBJ1-1	-	TGCAGCGTTAGTCAATTCGAGGGCAGGGCTGAAGCTTTCTTT	CSVSQFEGRAEAFF
TRBV11-2	-	TRBJ2-5	TRBD1	TGTGCCAGCAGCTTGGGACAGGGGGCAGTGGAGACCCAGTACTTC	CASSLGQGAVETQYF
TRBV12-3/TRBV12-4	-	TRBJ1-1	-	TGTGCCAGCAGCCCGACCCTCACCCTTGTCTTT	CASSPTLTLVF
TRBV19	few	TRBJ1-5	-	TGTGCCAGTAGTATAGTCGGGAAACAGCCCCAGCATTTT	CASSIVGKQPQHF
TRBV7-9	-	TRBJ1-2	-	TGTGCCAGCAGCTTAGAGATCCAGTATGGCTACACCTTC	CASSLEIQYGYTF
TRBV6-2/TRBV6-3	-	TRBJ2-7	-	TGTGCCAGCAGTTCGCCGGGGCCCTTCGAGTTAAACGAGCAGTACTTC	CASSSPGPFELNEQYF
TRBV7-2	-	TRBJ2-3	-	TGTGCCAGCAGCTTAGTTATCGGTGCTAGCACAGATACGCAGTATTTT	CASSLVIGASTDTQYF
TRBV6-5	-	TRBJ1-6	TRBD1	TGTGCCAGCAGTACGGGACAGGCCTTTTCACCCCTCCACTTT	CASSTGQAFSPLHF
TRBV6-5	-	TRBJ1-1	-	TGTGCCAGCAGTTTGGGCACTGAAGCTTTCTTT	CASSLGTEAFF
TRBV19	-	TRBJ1-1	TRBD1	TGTGCCAGTAGCCCCTGGGACAGGGGGAACACTGAAGCTTTCTTT	CASSPWDRGNTEAFF
TRBV6-5	-	TRBJ1-3	-	TGTGCCAGCAGTTACTCCAGGGGATCAACTGGAAACACCATATATTTT	CASSYSRGSTGNTIYF
TRBV30	-	TRBJ2-2	-	TGTGCCTGGAGAGCCAGGGACGGACTCACCGGGGAGCTGTTTTTT	CAWRARDGLTGELFF